This T cell receptor (beta chain) was found in a study of monozygotic twins with inflammatory bowel disease. Study-wide findings and caveats: IBD patients shared fewer clonotypes with others than healthy twins, especially with disease activity.

The quantity of total RNA per TCR library was approximately 3,300 ng. TCRdb re-called the 5' RACE reads and gives one entry per CDR3 protein, without DNA. This table holds 200,000 to 250,000 distinct CDR3 sequences. In germline, CDR1 is KGHSH, CDR2 LQKENI. This CDR3 region has 14 residues. For this clonotype: Antigen unknown.

The TCR sequence derives from a human donor with ulcerative colitis or Crohn's disease, or a healthy co-twin of an affected twin (not recorded which). The sequencing input was blood. The J gene is TRBJ1-1, the V gene TRBV18; TCRdb indicates TRBD1, and absent DNA this call remains unverified. The CDR3 loop reads CASSPNRWNTEAFF.